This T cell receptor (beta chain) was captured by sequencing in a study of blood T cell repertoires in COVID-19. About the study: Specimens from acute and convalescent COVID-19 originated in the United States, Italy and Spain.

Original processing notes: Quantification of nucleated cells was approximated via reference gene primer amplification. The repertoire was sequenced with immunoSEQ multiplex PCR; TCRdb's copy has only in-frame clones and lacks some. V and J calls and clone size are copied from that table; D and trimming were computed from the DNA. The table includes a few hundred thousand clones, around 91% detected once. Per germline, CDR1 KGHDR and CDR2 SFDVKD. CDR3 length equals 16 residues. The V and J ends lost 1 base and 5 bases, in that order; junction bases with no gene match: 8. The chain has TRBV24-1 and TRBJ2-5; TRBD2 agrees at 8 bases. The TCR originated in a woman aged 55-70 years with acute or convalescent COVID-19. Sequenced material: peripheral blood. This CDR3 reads CATSDFSSGRMETQYF. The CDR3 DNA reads TGTGCCACCAGTGATTTTTCGAGCGGGAGAATGGAGACCCAGTACTTC.